This T cell receptor (beta chain) was recorded in a study of Ad26.COV2.S vaccination and SARS-CoV-2 variants. About the research overall: Dosing was one shot or two shots 56 days apart.

Concerning this clone: The antigen remains unidentified.

Method: immunoSEQ multiplex PCR; TCRdb's copy keeps in-frame clones and lacks some. The repertoire consists of hundreds of thousands of clones, with 75% to 90% occurring once and the leading ten covering over 8.5%. Study results and caveats: Similar non-spike TCR breadth was seen in vaccine and placebo recipients.

The CDR3 extends over 12 amino acids. The ends were cut back, 4 bases at V and 7 bases at J, with 8 bases in the middle. The sample's treatment: 15 to 20 received Ad26.COV2.S at low or high dose, single or two shots; 5 received placebo; per-sample allocation not given. Specimens were obtained on day 63 following the first vaccine or placebo injection. What was given as vaccine was an Ad26 vector encoding Wuhan-strain SARS-CoV-2 spike. The material sequenced was peripheral blood, taken in a trial of Ad26.COV2.S vaccine versus placebo. The receptor was derived from a person between 18 and 60 years old who received the Ad26.COV2.S COVID-19 vaccine or a placebo. The chain links TRBV12-3 or TRBV12-4 to TRBJ1-3; D remains unclear. The CDR3 region is CASSYASNTIYF. The DNA for the CDR3 is TGTGCCAGCAGTTACGCCTCTAACACCATATATTTT.